These T cell receptor beta chains were read from a single sample in a study of shared clonotypes between healthy human individuals. Clones were read by immunoSEQ multiplex PCR, and TCRdb kept only the in-frame ones, dropping some. This sample has millions of clones, with about 95% found just once. Specimen: naive CD8+ T cells sorted from blood. The receptors derive from a man between 18 and 35 years old in good health. CDR3s include the opening cysteine and the closing phenylalanine or tryptophan. Each record gives: V gene, J gene, CDR3 protein.

V: TRBV30; J: TRBJ2-5; CDR3: CAWTTAAGETQYF
V: TRBV9; J: TRBJ2-3; CDR3: CASSPSGHGTDTQYF
V: TRBV30; J: TRBJ2-2; CDR3: CAWSLTGTGELFF
V: TRBV7-8; J: TRBJ1-2; CDR3: CASSLDGGGRYGYTF
V: TRBV28; J: TRBJ1-1; CDR3: CASSAVDRADMNTEAFF
V: TRBV7-8; J: TRBJ2-7; CDR3: CASSLISTYEQYF
V: TRBV11-2; J: TRBJ1-2; CDR3: CASSRAGAGYGYTF
V: TRBV5-4; J: TRBJ2-3; CDR3: CASSPGQSTDTQYF
V: TRBV6-5; J: TRBJ2-2; CDR3: CASSYSPESGELFF
V: TRBV5-4; J: TRBJ2-7; CDR3: CASRERGSSYEQYF
V: TRBV5-1; J: TRBJ2-7; CDR3: CASSTAQGSSYEQYF
V: TRBV4-1; J: TRBJ2-7; CDR3: CASSQVPVRDASYEQYF
V: TRBV30; J: TRBJ1-1; CDR3: CAWIGQSNTEAFF
V: TRBV6-1; J: TRBJ2-7; CDR3: CASSEGLAGSYEQYF
V: TRBV11-2; J: TRBJ1-1; CDR3: CASSSTSGTYTEAFF
V: TRBV6-6; J: TRBJ1-5; CDR3: CASSSSPGESNQPQHF